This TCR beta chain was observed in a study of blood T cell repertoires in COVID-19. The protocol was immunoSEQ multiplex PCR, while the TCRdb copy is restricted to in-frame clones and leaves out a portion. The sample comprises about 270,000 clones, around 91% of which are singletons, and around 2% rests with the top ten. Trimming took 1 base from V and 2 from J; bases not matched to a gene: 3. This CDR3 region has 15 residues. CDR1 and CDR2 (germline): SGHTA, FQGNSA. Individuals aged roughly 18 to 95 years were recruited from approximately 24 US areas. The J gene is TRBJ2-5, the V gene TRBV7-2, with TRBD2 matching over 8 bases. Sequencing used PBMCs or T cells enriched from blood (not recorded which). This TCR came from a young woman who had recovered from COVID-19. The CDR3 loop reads CASSLVAGGQETQYF. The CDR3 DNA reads TGTGCCAGCAGCTTAGTTGCGGGGGGACAAGAGACCCAGTACTTC.